This passage covers 17 T cell receptor beta chains from one sample sequenced in a study of T cell clusters in autoimmune cytopenias. One tube held mixed TRB-A and TRB-B primer pools for touch-down PCR. For each CDR3 protein, TCRdb gives one entry from its re-call of the multiplex PCR reads, without DNA. Its table records around 8,000 distinct CDR3 sequences. Roughly 38,000 genome equivalents of blood DNA were amplified for TRB. The material sequenced was peripheral blood. The receptors were gathered from a human donor with an autoimmune cytopenia or autoimmune hepatitis (not recorded which).

Judged by frequency, this clonotype is medium-sized. J is TRBJ2-7 and V is TRBV13. CDR1 and CDR2 (germline): PRHDT, FYEKMQ (reference sequence). The CDR3 loop spans 16 amino acids. The CDR3 reads CASSSNAHNLAYEQYF.

This chain connects TRBV27 to TRBJ2-1. Germline V gives CDR1 MNHEY, CDR2 SMNVEV (reference sequence). The length of the CDR3 is 15 residues. CDR3 residues: CASRGRFSSYNEQFF.

This sequence joins TRBV7-2 and TRBJ2-7; TCRdb gives TRBD2 as the D gene, but with no DNA this cannot be confirmed. Germline V gene lookup returns CDR1 SGHTA and CDR2 FQGNSA. The CDR3 has 14 amino acids. CDR3 residues: CASSFRLADYEQYF. The whole variable domain, remainder taken from reference TRBV7-2 and TRBJ2-7, is GAGVSQSPSNKVTEKGKDVELRCDPISGHTALYWYRQSLGQGLEFLIYFQGNSAPDKSGLPSDRFSAERTGGSVSTLTIQRTQQEDSAVYLCASSFRLADYEQYFGPGTRLTVT.

This clonotype ranks as medium-sized in terms of frequency. CDR3 sequence: CASSDSGTAYEQYF. The J gene is TRBJ2-7, the V gene TRBV10-1; the TCRdb D gene call, TRBD1, has no DNA to confirm it. Germline lookup yields CDR1 WNHNN and CDR2 SYGVQD (reference sequence). The CDR3 sequence is 14 residues long.

This clonotype shows up as medium-sized by frequency. The chain links TRBV4-3 to TRBJ2-2. This CDR3 contains 14 residues. Germline-derived CDR1 and CDR2 are LGHNA and YSLEER. CDR3 residues: CASSQAHYTGELFF.

Judged by frequency, this clonotype is medium-sized. This chain links TRBV29-1 with TRBJ2-7; the D gene TCRdb calls, TRBD1, cannot be checked with no DNA. This CDR3 region has 12 residues. Germline V gene data show CDR1 as SQVTM and CDR2 as ANQGSEA. The CDR3 is CSVWDRVHEQYF.

The rearrangement uses TRBV20-1 and TRBJ1-6. The CDR3 runs 16 residues. Germline V gene sequence: CDR1 DFQATT, CDR2 SNEGSKA (reference sequence). CDR3 region: CSARDGRSSYNSPLHF.

This clonotype is called medium-sized (0.01 to 0.1%) based on its frequency. The genes are TRBV7-3 and TRBJ2-3; the D call from TCRdb, TRBD1, cannot be confirmed without DNA. CDR3 length equals 15 residues. Germline V CDR1 and CDR2: SGHTA, FQGTGA. CDR3 in amino acids: CASSATGGRTDTQYF.

This clonotype is deemed medium-sized by its frequency. V is TRBV18 and J is TRBJ2-7; TCRdb's D call of TRBD2 is untestable without DNA. The CDR3 loop spans 13 amino acids. The germline CDR1 and CDR2 sequences are KGHSH and LQKENI. The CDR3 sequence: CASSPGMDAEQYF.

The rearrangement links TRBV4-3 to TRBJ1-2; as DNA is missing, the TRBD1 call by TCRdb cannot be tested. CDR3 length: 15 amino acids. Germline V gene sequence: CDR1 LGHNA, CDR2 YSLEER. The CDR3 loop reads CASSPLQQGRDGYTF.

The V gene is TRBV27, the J gene TRBJ2-3; TCRdb's D call of TRBD2 is untestable without DNA. Germline CDR1 reads MNHEY; CDR2 reads SMNVEV (reference sequence). This CDR3 region has 13 residues. The CDR3 spells CASSLGDRYTQYF.

This clonotype is medium-sized by frequency. The rearrangement links TRBV18 to TRBJ1-2. The CDR3 loop spans 19 amino acids. CDR1 KGHSH and CDR2 LQKENI come from the germline V gene. CDR3 region: CASSPGDSTLLRTNYGYTF.

This chain joins TRBV18 and TRBJ2-1. This CDR3 region has 13 residues. Germline V CDR1 and CDR2: KGHSH, LQKENI. Here the CDR3 reads CASSRSSYNEQFF. The complete variable domain, with remaining parts taken from reference TRBV18 and TRBJ2-1, reads NAGVMQNPRHLVRRRGQEARLRCSPMKGHSHVYWYRQLPEEGLKFMVYLQKENIIDESGMPKERFSAEFPKEGPSILRIQQVVRGDSAAYFCASSRSSYNEQFFGPGTRLTVL.

V usage is TRBV24-1 and J usage is TRBJ2-1. This CDR3 contains 16 residues. Germline V gene lookup returns CDR1 KGHDR and CDR2 SFDVKD. CDR3 in amino acids: CATSAGEVGSYNEQFF.

This clonotype registers medium-sized by frequency. The CDR3 sequence: CASSEPGGSVYEQYF. The V call is TRBV7-9, the J call TRBJ2-7; TCRdb calls TRBD1, which cannot be checked without DNA. Germline values: CDR1 SEHNR, CDR2 FQNEAQ (reference sequence). The CDR3 sequence is 15 residues long. Drawing the rest from reference TRBV7-9 and TRBJ2-7, the complete variable domain is DTGVSQNPRHKITKRGQNVTFRCDPISEHNRLYWYRQTLGQGPEFLTYFQNEAQLEKSRLLSDRFSAERPKGSFSTLEIQRTEQGDSAMYLCASSEPGGSVYEQYFGPGTRLTVT.

The chain is built from TRBV24-1 and TRBJ1-4; there is no DNA to check the TCRdb D call of TRBD1. This CDR3 region has 14 residues. Germline V CDR1 and CDR2: KGHDR, SFDVKD. The CDR3 loop reads CAVSGGGTNEKLFF.

This clonotype shows up as medium-sized by frequency. The chain uses TRBV27 and TRBJ1-2; the D call from TCRdb, TRBD1, cannot be confirmed without DNA. The V gene's germline CDR1 is MNHEY and CDR2 SMNVEV (reference sequence). The CDR3 sequence is 14 residues long. This CDR3 is CASSSRGLLDGYTF.